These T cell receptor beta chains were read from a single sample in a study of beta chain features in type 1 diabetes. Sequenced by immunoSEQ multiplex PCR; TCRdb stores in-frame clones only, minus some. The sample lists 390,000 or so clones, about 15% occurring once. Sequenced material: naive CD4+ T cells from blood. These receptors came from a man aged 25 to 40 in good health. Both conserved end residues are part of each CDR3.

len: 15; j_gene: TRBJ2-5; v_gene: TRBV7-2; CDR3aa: CASSLTGTGVKTQYF
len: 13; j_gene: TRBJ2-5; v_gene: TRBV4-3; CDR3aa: CASSQTRASTQYF
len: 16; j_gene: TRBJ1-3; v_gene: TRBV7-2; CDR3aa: CASSLKLRTDGNTIYF
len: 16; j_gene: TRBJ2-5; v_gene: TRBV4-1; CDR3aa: CASSLLGLASYETQYF
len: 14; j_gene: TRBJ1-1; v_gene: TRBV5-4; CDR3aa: CASSLGGADTEAFF
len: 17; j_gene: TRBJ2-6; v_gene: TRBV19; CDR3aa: CASSPRDRGTGANVLTF
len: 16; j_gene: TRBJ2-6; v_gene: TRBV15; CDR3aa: CATSRGTGTGANVLTF
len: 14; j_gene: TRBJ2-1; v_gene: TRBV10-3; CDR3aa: CAISDSGSSSEQFF
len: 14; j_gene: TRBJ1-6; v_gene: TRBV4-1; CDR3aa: CASRLGTVFSPLHF
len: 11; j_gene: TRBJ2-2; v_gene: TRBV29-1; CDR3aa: CSATNTGELFF
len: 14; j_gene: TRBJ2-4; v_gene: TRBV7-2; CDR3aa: CASSLVEGKNIQYF
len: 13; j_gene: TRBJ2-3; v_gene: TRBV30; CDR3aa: CAWSKGPTDTQYF
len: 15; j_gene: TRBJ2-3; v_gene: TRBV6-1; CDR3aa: CASRTLRQITDTQYF
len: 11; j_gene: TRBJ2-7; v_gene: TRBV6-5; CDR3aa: CASSRTGEQYF
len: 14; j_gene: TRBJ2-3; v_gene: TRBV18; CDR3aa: CASSGLAVTDTQYF
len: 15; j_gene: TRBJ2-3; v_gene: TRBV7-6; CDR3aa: CASSWTSGSADTQYF
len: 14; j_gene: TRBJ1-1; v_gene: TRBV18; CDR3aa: CASSPRGFGTEAFF
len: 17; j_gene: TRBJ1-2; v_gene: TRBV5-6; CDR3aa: CASSSIKGTVVLYGYTF
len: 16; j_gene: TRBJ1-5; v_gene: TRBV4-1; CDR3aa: CASSLDTGRSNQPQHF
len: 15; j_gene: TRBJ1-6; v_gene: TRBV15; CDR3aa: CATSRDRATGLPLHF
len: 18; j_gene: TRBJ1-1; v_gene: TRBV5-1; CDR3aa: CASSLGPTPTGMGVEAFF
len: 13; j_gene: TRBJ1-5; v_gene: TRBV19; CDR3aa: CASSMGLREPQHF
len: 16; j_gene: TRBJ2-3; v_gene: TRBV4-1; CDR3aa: CASSQVTHSSTDTQYF
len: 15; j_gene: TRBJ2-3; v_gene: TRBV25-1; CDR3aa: CASSDPVKAADTQYF
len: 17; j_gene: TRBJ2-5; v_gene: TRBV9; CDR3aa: CASSVGGTSGSQETQYF
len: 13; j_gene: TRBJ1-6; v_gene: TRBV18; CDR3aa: CASSRGPGSPLHF
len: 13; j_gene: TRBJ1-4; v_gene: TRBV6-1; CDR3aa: CASSGQGYEKLFF
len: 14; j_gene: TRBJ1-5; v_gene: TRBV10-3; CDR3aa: CAIGQGLSNQPQHF
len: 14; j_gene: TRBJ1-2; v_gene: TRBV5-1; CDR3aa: CASSLDPENYGYTF
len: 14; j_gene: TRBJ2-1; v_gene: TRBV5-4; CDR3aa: CASSRTDRGNEQFF
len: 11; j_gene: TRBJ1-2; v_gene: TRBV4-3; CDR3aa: CASSQAEGYTF
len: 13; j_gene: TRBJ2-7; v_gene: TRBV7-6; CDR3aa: CASSLGVGYEQYF
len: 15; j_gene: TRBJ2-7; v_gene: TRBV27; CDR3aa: CASSLVATGIYEQYF
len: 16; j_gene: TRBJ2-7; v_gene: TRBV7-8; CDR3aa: CASSLLAAPSPYEQYF
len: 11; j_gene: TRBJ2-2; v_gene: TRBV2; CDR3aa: CASSRTGELFF
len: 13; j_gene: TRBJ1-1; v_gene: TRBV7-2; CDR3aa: CASSLEGNTEAFF
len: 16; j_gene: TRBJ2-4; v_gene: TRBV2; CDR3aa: CASSPGGPQGKNIQYF